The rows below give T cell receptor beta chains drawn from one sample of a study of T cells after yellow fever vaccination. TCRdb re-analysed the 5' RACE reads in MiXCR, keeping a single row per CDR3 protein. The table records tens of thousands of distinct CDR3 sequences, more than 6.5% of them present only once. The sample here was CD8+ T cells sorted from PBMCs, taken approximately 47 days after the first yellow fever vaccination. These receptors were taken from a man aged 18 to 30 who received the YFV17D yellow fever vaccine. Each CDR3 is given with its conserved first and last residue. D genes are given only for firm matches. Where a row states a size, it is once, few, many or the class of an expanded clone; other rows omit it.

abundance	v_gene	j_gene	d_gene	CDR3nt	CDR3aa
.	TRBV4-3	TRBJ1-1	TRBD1	TGCGCCAGCAGCCAAGATCTTTTAGGGACAGGGTGGACTGAAGCTTTCTTT	CASSQDLLGTGWTEAFF
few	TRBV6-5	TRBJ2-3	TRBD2	TGTGCCACCGAGATGGCTAGCGGGGGACTAACAGATACGCAGTATTTT	CATEMASGGLTDTQYF
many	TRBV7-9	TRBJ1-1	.	TGTGCCAGCAGCAGACTGAACACTGAAGCTTTCTTT	CASSRLNTEAFF
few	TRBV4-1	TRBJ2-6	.	TGCGCCAGCAGCCAAGTAATCCGTAGCTCTGGGGCCAACGTCCTGACTTTC	CASSQVIRSSGANVLTF
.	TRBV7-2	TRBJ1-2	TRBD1	TGTGCCAGCAGCTCGGACAGGGGGCGACATGGCTACACCTTC	CASSSDRGRHGYTF
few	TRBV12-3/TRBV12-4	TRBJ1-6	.	TGTGCCAGCAGTCCGGAGGGCCATAATTCACCCCTCCACTTT	CASSPEGHNSPLHF
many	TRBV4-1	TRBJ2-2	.	TGCGCCAGCAGCCGCCGGGGGTTGGGGGGCACCGGGGAGCTGTTTTTT	CASSRRGLGGTGELFF
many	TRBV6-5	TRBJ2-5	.	TGTGCCAGCAGTTCTATGGGGGGGACCCAGTACTTC	CASSSMGGTQYF
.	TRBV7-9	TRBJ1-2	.	TGTGCCAGCAGCCCGACGGAAAGCTATGGCTACACCTTC	CASSPTESYGYTF
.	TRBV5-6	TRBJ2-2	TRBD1	TGTGCCAGCAGGGGGACAGGTGCGAACACCGGGGAGCTGTTTTTT	CASRGTGANTGELFF
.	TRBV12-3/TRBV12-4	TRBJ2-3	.	TGTGCCAGCAGCGAGGGGTGGACCAGCACAGATACGCAGTATTTT	CASSEGWTSTDTQYF
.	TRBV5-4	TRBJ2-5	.	TGTGCCAGCAGCTTGGAGGTCCCAGGGAGTCAAGAGACCCAGTACTTC	CASSLEVPGSQETQYF
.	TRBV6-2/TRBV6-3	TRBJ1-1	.	TGTGCCAGCACCGATAACACTGAAGCTTTCTTT	CASTDNTEAFF
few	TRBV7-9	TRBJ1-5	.	TGTGCCAGCAGCCCCTATGGGGGTAGCAATCAGCCCCAGCATTTT	CASSPYGGSNQPQHF
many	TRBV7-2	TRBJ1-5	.	TGTGCCAGCAGTCCAGGGGTGGTTAGCAATCAGCCCCAGCATTTT	CASSPGVVSNQPQHF
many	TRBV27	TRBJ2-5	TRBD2	TGTGCCAGCAGGCCTAGCGGGGGATCGGAGACCCAGTACTTC	CASRPSGGSETQYF